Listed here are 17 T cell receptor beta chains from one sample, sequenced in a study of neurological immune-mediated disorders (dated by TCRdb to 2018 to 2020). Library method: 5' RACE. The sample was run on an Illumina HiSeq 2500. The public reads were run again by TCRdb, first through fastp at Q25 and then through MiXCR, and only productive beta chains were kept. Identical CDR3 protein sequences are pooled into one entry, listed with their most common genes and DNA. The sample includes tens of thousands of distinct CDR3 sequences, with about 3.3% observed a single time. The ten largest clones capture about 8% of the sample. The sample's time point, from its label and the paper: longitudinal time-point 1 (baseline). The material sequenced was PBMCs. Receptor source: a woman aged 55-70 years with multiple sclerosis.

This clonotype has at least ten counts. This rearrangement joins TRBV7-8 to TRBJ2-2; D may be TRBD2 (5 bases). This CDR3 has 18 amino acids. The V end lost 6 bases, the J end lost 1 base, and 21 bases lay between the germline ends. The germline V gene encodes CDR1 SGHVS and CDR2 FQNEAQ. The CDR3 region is CASRITLSEGLNTGELFF. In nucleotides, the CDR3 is TGTGCCAGCAGAATTACCTTATCGGAAGGACTGAACACCGGGGAGCTGTTTTTT.

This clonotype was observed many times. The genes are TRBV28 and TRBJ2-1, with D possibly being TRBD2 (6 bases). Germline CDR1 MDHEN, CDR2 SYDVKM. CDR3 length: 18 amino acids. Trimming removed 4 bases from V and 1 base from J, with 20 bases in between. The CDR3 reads CASSSPIFGGGSYNEQFF. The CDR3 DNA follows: TGTGCCAGCAGTTCCCCGATTTTCGGGGGAGGTTCCTACAATGAGCAGTTCTTC.

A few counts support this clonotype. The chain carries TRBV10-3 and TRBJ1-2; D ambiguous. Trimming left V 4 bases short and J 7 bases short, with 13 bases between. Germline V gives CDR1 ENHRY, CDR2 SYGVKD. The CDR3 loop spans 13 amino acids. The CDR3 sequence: CAISVQGNGGYTF. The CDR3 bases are TGTGCCATCAGTGTCCAAGGGAACGGTGGCTACACCTTC.

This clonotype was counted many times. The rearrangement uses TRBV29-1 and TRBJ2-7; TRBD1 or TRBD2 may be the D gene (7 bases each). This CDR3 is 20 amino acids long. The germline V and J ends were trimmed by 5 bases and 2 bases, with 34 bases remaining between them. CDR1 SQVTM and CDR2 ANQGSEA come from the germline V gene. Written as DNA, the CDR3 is TGCAGCGTTCTGGGCGGAATACGCGGGGGACAGTCCGGTATTGCCTACGAGCAGTACTTC. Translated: CSVLGGIRGGQSGIAYEQYF.

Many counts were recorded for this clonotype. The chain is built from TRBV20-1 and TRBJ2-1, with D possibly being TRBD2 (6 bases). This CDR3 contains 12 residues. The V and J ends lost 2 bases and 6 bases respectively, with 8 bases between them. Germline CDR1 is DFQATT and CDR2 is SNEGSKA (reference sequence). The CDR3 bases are TGCAGTGCTAGACGGACTACCAATGAGCAGTTCTTC. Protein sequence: CSARRTTNEQFF.

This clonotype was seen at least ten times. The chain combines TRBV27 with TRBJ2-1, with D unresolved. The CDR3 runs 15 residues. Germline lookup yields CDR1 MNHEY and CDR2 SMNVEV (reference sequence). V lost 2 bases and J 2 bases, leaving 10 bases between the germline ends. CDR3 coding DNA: TGTGCCAGCAGTTTAGCAGGAGAAACCTACAATGAGCAGTTCTTC. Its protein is CASSLAGETYNEQFF.

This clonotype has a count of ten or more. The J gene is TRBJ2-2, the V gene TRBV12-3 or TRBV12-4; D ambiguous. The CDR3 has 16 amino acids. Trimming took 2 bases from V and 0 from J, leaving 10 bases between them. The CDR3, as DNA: TGTGCCAGCAGTTTATCACAAGTCGCGAACACCGGGGAGCTGTTTTTT. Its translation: CASSLSQVANTGELFF.

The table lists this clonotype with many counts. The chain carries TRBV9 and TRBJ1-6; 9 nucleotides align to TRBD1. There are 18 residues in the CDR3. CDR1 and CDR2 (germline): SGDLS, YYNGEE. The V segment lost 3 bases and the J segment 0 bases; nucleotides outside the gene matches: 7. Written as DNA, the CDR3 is TGTGCCAGCAGCGATACCGGGACAGGGAGCTCCTATAATTCACCCCTCCACTTT. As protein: CASSDTGTGSSYNSPLHF.

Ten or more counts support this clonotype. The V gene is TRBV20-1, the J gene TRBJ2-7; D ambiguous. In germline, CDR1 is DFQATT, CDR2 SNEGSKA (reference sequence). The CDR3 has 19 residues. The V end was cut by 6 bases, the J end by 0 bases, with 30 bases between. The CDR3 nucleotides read TGCAGTGCAAAGTCAAAGGCCTCGGCGGCCACCCTATTCTCCTACGAGCAGTACTTC. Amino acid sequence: CSAKSKASAATLFSYEQYF.

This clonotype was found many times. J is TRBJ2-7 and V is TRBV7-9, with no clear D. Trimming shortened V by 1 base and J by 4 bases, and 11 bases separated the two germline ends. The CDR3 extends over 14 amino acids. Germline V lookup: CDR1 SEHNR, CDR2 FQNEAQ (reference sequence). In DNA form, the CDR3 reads TGTGCCAGCAGCTTAGAGGTAGACGGATACGAGCAGTACTTC. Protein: CASSLEVDGYEQYF.

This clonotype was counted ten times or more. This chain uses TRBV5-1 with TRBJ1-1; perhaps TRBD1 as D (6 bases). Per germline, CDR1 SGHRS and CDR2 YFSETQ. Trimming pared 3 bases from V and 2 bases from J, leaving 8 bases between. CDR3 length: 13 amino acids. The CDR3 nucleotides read TGCGCCAGCAGCTCGGGACAAAACACTGAAGCTTTCTTT. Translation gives CASSSGQNTEAFF.

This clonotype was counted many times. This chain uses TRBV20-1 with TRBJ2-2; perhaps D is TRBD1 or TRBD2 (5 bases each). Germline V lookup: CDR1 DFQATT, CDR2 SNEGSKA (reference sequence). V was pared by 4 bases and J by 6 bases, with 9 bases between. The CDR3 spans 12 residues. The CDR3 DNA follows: TGCAGTGCTAAGGGGAGAGCCGGGGAGCTGTTTTTT. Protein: CSAKGRAGELFF.

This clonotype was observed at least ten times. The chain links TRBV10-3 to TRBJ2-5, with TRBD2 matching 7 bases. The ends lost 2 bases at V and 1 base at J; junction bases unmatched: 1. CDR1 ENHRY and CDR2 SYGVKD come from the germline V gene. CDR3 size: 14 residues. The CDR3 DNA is TGTGCCATCAGTGAGACGGGGGGCCAAGAGACCCAGTACTTC. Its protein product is CAISETGGQETQYF.

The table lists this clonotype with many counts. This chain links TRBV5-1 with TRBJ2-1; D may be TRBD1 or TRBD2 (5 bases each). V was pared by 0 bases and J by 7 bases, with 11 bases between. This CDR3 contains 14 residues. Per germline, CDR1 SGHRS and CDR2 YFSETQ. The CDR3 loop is CASSLDGAGNEQFF. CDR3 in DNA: TGCGCCAGCAGCTTGGACGGGGCGGGTAATGAGCAGTTCTTC. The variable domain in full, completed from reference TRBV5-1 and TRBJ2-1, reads KAGVTQTPRYLIKTRGQQVTLSCSPISGHRSVSWYQQTPGQGLQFLFEYFSETQRNKGNFPGRFSGRQFSNSRSEMNVSTLELGDSALYLCASSLDGAGNEQFFGPGTRLTVL.

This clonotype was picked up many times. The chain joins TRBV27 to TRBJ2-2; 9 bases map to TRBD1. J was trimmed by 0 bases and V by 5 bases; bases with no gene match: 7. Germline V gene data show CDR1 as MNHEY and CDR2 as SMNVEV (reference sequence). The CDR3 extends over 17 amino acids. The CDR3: CASSGDRVRANTGELFF. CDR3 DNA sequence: TGTGCCAGCAGTGGGGACAGGGTTAGAGCGAACACCGGGGAGCTGTTTTTT.

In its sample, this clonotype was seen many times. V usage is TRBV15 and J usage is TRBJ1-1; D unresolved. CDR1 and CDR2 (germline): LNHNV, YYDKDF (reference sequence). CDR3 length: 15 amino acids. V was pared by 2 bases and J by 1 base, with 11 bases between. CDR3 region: CATSRSPEGNTEAFF. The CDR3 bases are TGTGCCACCAGCAGAAGTCCCGAGGGGAACACTGAAGCTTTCTTT.

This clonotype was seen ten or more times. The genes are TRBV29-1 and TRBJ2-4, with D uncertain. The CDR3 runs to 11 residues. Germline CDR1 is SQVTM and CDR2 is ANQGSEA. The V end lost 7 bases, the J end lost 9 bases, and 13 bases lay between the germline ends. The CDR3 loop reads CSALNWGIQYF. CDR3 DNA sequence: TGCAGCGCCTTAAACTGGGGCATTCAGTACTTC.